What follows are 25 T cell receptor beta chains derived from one specimen sequenced in a study of blood T cell repertoires in COVID-19. Repertoires were generated with immunoSEQ multiplex PCR, while TCRdb's copy carries only in-frame clones and drops some. The table lists a few hundred thousand clones, around 84% of them singletons, with about 1.2% in the top ten. The sample was peripheral blood. These receptors all stem from a human donor with acute or convalescent COVID-19. The donor label of this sample is uncertain.

This clone was observed a single time. The rearrangement links TRBV7-9 to TRBJ1-2; D possibly corresponds to TRBD1 (6 bases). Trimming removed 3 bases from V and 8 bases from J, with 16 bases in between. The CDR3 extends over 14 amino acids. CDR1 is SEHNR, CDR2 FQNEAQ, per germline (reference sequence). The CDR3 nucleotides are TGTGCCAGCAGCTTTGACACAGGGTTCGGCGGCTACACCTTC. This encodes CASSFDTGFGGYTF. Using reference TRBV7-9 and TRBJ1-2 for the parts outside the CDR3, the full variable domain is DTGVSQNPRHKITKRGQNVTFRCDPISEHNRLYWYRQTLGQGPEFLTYFQNEAQLEKSRLLSDRFSAERPKGSFSTLEIQRTEQGDSAMYLCASSFDTGFGGYTFGSGTRLTVV.

This clone was counted many times. The chain has TRBV3-1 (or the pseudogene TRBV3-2) and TRBJ1-5; D is unresolved. The germline V and J ends were trimmed by 1 base and 6 bases, with 7 bases remaining between them. The germline CDR1 and CDR2 sequences are LGHDT and YNNKEL (reference sequence). CDR3 length: 13 residues. The CDR3 reads CASSQGLTQPQHF. For the CDR3, the DNA is TGTGCCAGCAGCCAAGGGCTCACTCAGCCCCAGCATTTT.

The chain carries TRBV28 and TRBJ2-7; TRBD1 is a possible D gene (10 bases). CDR3 length: 17 amino acids. CDR1 and CDR2 from the germline V gene are MDHEN and SYDVKM. Trimming took off 8 bases at V and 6 bases at J, with 29 bases between the two ends. CDR3 in amino acids: CASHGTGERGGAFEQYF. The CDR3 bases are TGTGCCAGCCATGGGACAGGGGAACGCGGGGGGGCGTTCGAGCAGTACTTC.

This clone was picked up one time. The chain carries TRBV25-1 and TRBJ2-2; perhaps TRBD1 as D (7 bases). The CDR3 extends over 17 amino acids. V gave up 5 bases and J gave up 7 bases, with 23 bases separating them. Per germline, CDR1 MGHDK and CDR2 SYGVNS. The CDR3 DNA reads as TGTGCCAGCAGTCAACAGGAGGGGGCAGGGGAGTTCGGGGAGCTGTTTTTT. Amino acid sequence: CASSQQEGAGEFGELFF.

The V call is TRBV4-1, the J call TRBJ2-1; 8 bases map to TRBD1. This CDR3 comprises 15 residues. CDR1 is MGHRA, CDR2 YSYEKL, per germline. V dropped 3 bases and J dropped 9; count of bases not matched to a gene: 10. CDR3 coding DNA: TGCGCCAGCAGCCATGTAGACAGGGGCGTCCGTGAGCAGTTCTTC. Translated, it gives CASSHVDRGVREQFF.

This chain uses TRBV7-8 with TRBJ1-3; TRBD1 might be the D (6 bases). Deletions cut 8 bases from V and 1 base from J, with 12 bases between. The CDR3 runs 14 residues. CDR1 is SGHVS, CDR2 FQNEAQ, per germline. Here the CDR3 DNA reads TGTGCCAGCCAGGGGCGCGGTTCTGGAAACACCATATATTTT. Amino acids: CASQGRGSGNTIYF.

This clone was observed at least ten times. The genes are TRBV6-5 and TRBJ2-3; 9 bases agree with TRBD1. Per germline, CDR1 MNHEY and CDR2 SVGAGI. The CDR3 is made up of 15 amino acids. The ends lost 8 bases at V and 3 bases at J; junction bases unmatched: 9. CDR3 in amino acids: CASRGGTGRTDTQYF. Here the CDR3 DNA reads TGTGCCAGCCGAGGAGGGACAGGGAGGACAGATACGCAGTATTTT.

The rearrangement links TRBV5-1 to TRBJ2-2; 7 bases map to TRBD1. The CDR3 contains 13 residues. V trimming: 4 bases; J trimming: 7 bases; junction bases outside the gene matches: 4. The V gene's germline CDR1 is SGHRS and CDR2 YFSETQ. CDR3 in DNA: TGCGCCAGCAGCCCACAGGGGAACGGGGAGCTGTTTTTT. The encoded protein is CASSPQGNGELFF.

In DNA form, the CDR3 reads TGTGCCAGCAGGACCACAGGGGCCCATAACTATGGCTACACCTTC. Amino acids: CASRTTGAHNYGYTF. V and J are TRBV28 and TRBJ1-2; 7 nucleotides align to TRBD1. The CDR3 runs to 15 residues. Trimming removed 6 bases from V and 1 base from J; junction bases left unmatched: 8. Germline loops: CDR1 MDHEN, CDR2 SYDVKM.

The chain recombines TRBV2 with TRBJ1-2, with 7 bases fitting TRBD1. Germline CDR1 reads SNHLY; CDR2 reads FYNNEI. There are 16 residues in the CDR3. V shed 2 bases and J 8 bases; nucleotides not matched to a gene: 14. CDR3 nucleotide sequence: TGTGCCAGCAGTGAATACCGGGACAGTACTAAAGGGGGCTACACCTTC. Amino acid sequence: CASSEYRDSTKGGYTF.

The rearrangement joins TRBV11-3 to TRBJ2-1, with D perhaps TRBD1 (6 bases). The CDR3 spans 14 residues. V lost 5 bases and J 7 bases, leaving 15 bases between the germline ends. The germline CDR1 and CDR2 sequences are SGHNT and YENEEA. This CDR3 reads CASSTQQGRNEQFF. In nucleotides, the CDR3 is TGTGCCAGCAGCACACAACAGGGAAGGAATGAGCAGTTCTTC.

This clone was counted between two and nine times. This chain joins TRBV6-1 and TRBJ2-2; 7 positions match TRBD1. V shed 2 bases, J shed 3 bases, and the junction held 6 bases outside the gene matches. There are 16 residues in the CDR3. The germline gives CDR1 MNHNS, CDR2 SASEGT. This chain's CDR3 is CASSERAGGDTGELFF. DNA for the CDR3: TGTGCCAGCAGTGAAAGGGCAGGGGGAGACACCGGGGAGCTGTTTTTT.

CDR3 residues: CASSLRYAGELFF. In DNA form, the CDR3 reads TGTGCCAGCAGCTTGCGGTACGCCGGGGAGCTGTTTTTT. The gene calls are TRBV5-4 and TRBJ2-2; D is unresolved. The CDR3 has 13 residues. Trimming removed 1 base at V and 6 bases at J, with 7 bases between. Germline-derived CDR1 and CDR2 are SGHNT and YYREEE (reference sequence).

The V call is TRBV5-1, the J call TRBJ2-3; D uncertain. The CDR3 consists of 14 residues. The germline gives CDR1 SGHRS, CDR2 YFSETQ. The ends were cut back, 0 bases at V and 2 bases at J, with 7 bases in the middle. CDR3 protein: CASSLVAVTDTQYF. CDR3 DNA sequence: TGCGCCAGCAGCTTGGTGGCAGTCACAGATACGCAGTATTTT.

This rearrangement joins TRBV6-5 to TRBJ1-4, with a tentative D call TRBD1 (6 bases). This CDR3 has 15 amino acids. Deletions cut 5 bases from V and 0 bases from J, with 10 bases between. Germline V CDR1 and CDR2: MNHEY, SVGAGI. CDR3 residues: CASSQNRATNEKLFF. DNA of the CDR3: TGTGCCAGCAGTCAAAACAGGGCAACTAATGAAAAACTGTTTTTT.

The chain employs TRBV18 and TRBJ2-1, with 7 positions matching TRBD1. The CDR3 loop spans 15 amino acids. Germline CDR1 is KGHSH and CDR2 is LQKENI. J lost 1 base, V lost 6 bases, and 6 bases had no gene match. This chain's CDR3 is CASSRGRGSYNEQFF. The CDR3 DNA follows: TGTGCCAGCTCTAGGGGGCGCGGGTCCTACAATGAGCAGTTCTTC.

The rearrangement links TRBV27 to TRBJ1-1, with a tentative D call TRBD1 (5 bases). CDR3 length: 14 residues. Trimming cost V 5 bases and J 6 bases, with 16 bases left between them. Germline V gene sequence: CDR1 MNHEY, CDR2 SMNVEV (reference sequence). The CDR3 sequence is CASSRSGSGAEAFF. CDR3 DNA: TGTGCCAGCAGTCGGAGTGGGTCGGGGGCTGAAGCTTTCTTT.

V usage is TRBV28 and J usage is TRBJ1-2; D not resolved. CDR1 is MDHEN and CDR2 is SYDVKM in the germline V gene. The CDR3 length is 13 residues. The V gene lost 2 bases and the J gene lost 4 bases, with 8 bases spanning the gap. CDR3 sequence reads: CASSLKLPYGYTF. In DNA form, the CDR3 reads TGTGCCAGCAGTTTAAAGCTGCCCTATGGCTACACCTTC.

This chain connects TRBV11-2 to TRBJ1-1, with a weak D call TRBD1 (5 bases). Germline CDR1 SGHAT, CDR2 FQNNGV. Between the trimmed V and J ends, which lost 1 base and 2 bases, there was a span of 11 bases. This CDR3 region has 15 residues. The DNA of the CDR3 is TGTGCCAGCAGCTTAGCGGCGGGACCAAACACTGAAGCTTTCTTT. This codes for CASSLAAGPNTEAFF.

The V gene is TRBV30, the J gene TRBJ1-2; 8 bases are shared with TRBD1. Germline V gene lookup returns CDR1 GTSNPN and CDR2 SVGIG (reference sequence). The CDR3 spans 13 residues. After removal of 4 bases from V and 7 bases from J, the junction contained 8 bases not matched to a gene. The CDR3 bases are TGTGCCTGGATCCAGGACAGGGTTAGTGGCTACACCTTC. Residues: CAWIQDRVSGYTF. The full variable domain, completed using reference TRBV30 and TRBJ1-2, is SQTIHQWPATLVQPVGSPLSLECTVEGTSNPNLYWYRQAAGRGLQLLFYSVGIGQISSEVPQNLSASRPQDRQFILSSKKLLLSDSGFYLCAWIQDRVSGYTFGSGTRLTVV.

This chain joins TRBV28 and TRBJ1-5, with D tentatively TRBD1 (6 bases). Germline values: CDR1 MDHEN, CDR2 SYDVKM. V lost 3 bases and J lost 6, with 15 bases in between. The CDR3 loop spans 15 amino acids. In DNA, the CDR3 is TGTGCCAGCAGTTTTGGGATACAGGGAAGTCAGCCCCAGCATTTT. Its protein is CASSFGIQGSQPQHF. The full variable domain, completed using reference TRBV28 and TRBJ1-5, is DVKVTQSSRYLVKRTGEKVFLECVQDMDHENMFWYRQDPGLGLRLIYFSYDVKMKEKGDIPEGYSVSREKKERFSLILESASTNQTSMYLCASSFGIQGSQPQHFGDGTRLSIL.

The chain joins TRBV7-2 to TRBJ1-1, with D tentatively TRBD1 (5 bases). The ends were cut back, 1 base at V and 4 bases at J, with 10 bases in the middle. The length of the CDR3 is 14 residues. The V gene's germline CDR1 is SGHTA and CDR2 FQGNSA. Written as DNA, the CDR3 is TGTGCCAGCAGCTTAGGCGGGGCTCGCACTGAAGCTTTCTTT. It encodes CASSLGGARTEAFF.

In its sample, this clone was seen once. The chain uses TRBV10-2 and TRBJ2-1; TRBD2 agrees at 15 bases. The germline V gene encodes CDR1 WSHSY and CDR2 SAAADI. V was clipped by 4 bases and J by 0 bases; unmatched bases: 4. The length of the CDR3 is 18 residues. CDR3 DNA: TGCGCCAGCAGTGGGACTAGCGGGAGGGGGAGCTCCTACAATGAGCAGTTCTTC. It yields the protein CASSGTSGRGSSYNEQFF.

The chain joins TRBV10-2 to TRBJ2-7; D gene uncertain. Germline V lookup: CDR1 WSHSY, CDR2 SAAADI. V lost 6 bases and J 0 bases, leaving 9 bases between the germline ends. CDR3 size: 13 residues. CDR3 DNA: TGCGCCAGCAGCCTACAGAGCTCCTACGAGCAGTACTTC. Its translation is CASSLQSSYEQYF.

The V and J genes are TRBV2 and TRBJ2-7; D is possibly TRBD2 (6 bases). V lost 3 bases to trimming and J lost 0 bases, with 6 bases between them. The CDR3 has 13 amino acids. The V gene's germline CDR1 is SNHLY and CDR2 FYNNEI. CDR3 region: CASSEGGSYEQYF. The CDR3 region has the DNA TGTGCCAGCAGTGAGGGAGGCTCCTACGAGCAGTACTTC.